The 14 T cell receptor beta chains presented below share a single source sample, sequenced in a study of T cell responses to AZD1222 COVID-19 vaccine. Assay: immunoSEQ multiplex PCR; the TCRdb copy retains only in-frame clones and omits some. The sample lists about 140,000 clones, roughly 84% occurring once. The material sequenced was peripheral blood, taken 28 days after the second AZD1222 dose. All receptors come from an adult who received the AZD1222 COVID-19 vaccine.

The chain combines TRBV5-1 with TRBJ2-5; 8 bases fit TRBD2. This CDR3 spans 16 amino acids. The germline CDR1 and CDR2 sequences are SGHRS and YFSETQ. Trimming took 0 bases from V and 1 from J; bases not matched to a gene: 5. In DNA, the CDR3 is TGCGCCAGCAGCTTGGGAAGCGGGGGCATCCAAGAGACCCAGTACTTC. Encoded protein: CASSLGSGGIQETQYF.

This chain connects TRBV7-8 to TRBJ2-6; D call uncertain. CDR3 length: 15 residues. Between the trimmed V and J ends, which lost 4 bases and 0 bases, there was a span of 7 bases. Germline V gene sequence: CDR1 SGHVS, CDR2 FQNEAQ. The CDR3 DNA reads as TGTGCCAGCAGCTACCCCGCCTCTGGGGCCAACGTCCTGACTTTC. Encoded protein: CASSYPASGANVLTF.

The chain combines TRBV9 with TRBJ1-1; 11 nucleotides match TRBD1. J was trimmed by 3 bases and V by 4 bases; bases with no gene match: 8. CDR1 SGDLS and CDR2 YYNGEE come from the germline V gene. The CDR3 length is 16 residues. The CDR3, as DNA: TGTGCCAGCAGCAGGACAGGGGGCGCATTTGACACTGAAGCTTTCTTT. Its protein is CASSRTGGAFDTEAFF.

The rearrangement joins TRBV5-5 to TRBJ2-7; 9 bases map to TRBD1. Germline values: CDR1 SGHKS, CDR2 YYEKEE (reference sequence). V lost 2 bases to trimming and J lost 1 base; unmatched junction nucleotides: 13. The CDR3 runs 18 residues. CDR3 region: CASSLTNPGTGYSYEQYF. DNA of the CDR3: TGTGCCAGCAGCTTAACTAATCCCGGGACAGGGTATTCCTACGAGCAGTACTTC.

The chain recombines TRBV19 with TRBJ2-7; possible D gene TRBD1, 5 bases. Germline CDR1 is LNHDA and CDR2 is SQIVND (reference sequence). Trimming cost V 5 bases and J 5 bases, with 16 bases left between them. The CDR3 runs to 14 residues. The chain's CDR3 is CASSPEAVRDEQYF. The CDR3 coding sequence is TGTGCCAGTAGTCCCGAGGCGGTCAGGGACGAGCAGTACTTC.

V gene TRBV27 combines with J gene TRBJ1-2, with a weak D call TRBD1 (5 bases). V lost 2 bases, J lost 4 bases, and 8 bases lay in between. Per the germline V gene, CDR1 is MNHEY and CDR2 is SMNVEV (reference sequence). The CDR3 loop spans 13 amino acids. The CDR3 bases are TGTGCCAGCAGTTTAGGCAGGGCCTATGGCTACACCTTC. Its protein is CASSLGRAYGYTF.

This clone came up a few times. V usage is TRBV28 and J usage is TRBJ2-5; D is ambiguous. This CDR3 region has 13 residues. The germline V gene has CDR1 MDHEN and CDR2 SYDVKM. The V end lost 6 bases, the J end lost 7 bases, and 15 bases lay between the germline ends. In DNA, the CDR3 is TGTGCCAGCAGCCCTTTTGCCCCGGGGACCCAGTACTTC. Its protein product is CASSPFAPGTQYF. The entire variable domain, with the rest obtained from reference TRBV28 and TRBJ2-5, is as follows: DVKVTQSSRYLVKRTGEKVFLECVQDMDHENMFWYRQDPGLGLRLIYFSYDVKMKEKGDIPEGYSVSREKKERFSLILESASTNQTSMYLCASSPFAPGTQYFGPGTRLLVL.

The chain employs TRBV14 and TRBJ1-5; D unresolved. CDR3 length: 14 residues. The germline V gene encodes CDR1 SGHDN and CDR2 FVKESK. The V end lost 5 bases, the J end lost 5 bases, and 13 bases lay between the germline ends. CDR3 region: CASSSGRTDQPQHF. DNA for the CDR3: TGTGCCAGCAGCTCCGGACGGACTGATCAGCCCCAGCATTTT.

The rearrangement uses TRBV5-1 and TRBJ1-6, with D possibly matching TRBD1 (5 bases). The germline CDR1 and CDR2 sequences are SGHRS and YFSETQ. The V and J ends lost 0 bases and 4 bases respectively, with 5 bases between them. The CDR3 runs 14 residues. CDR3: CASSLGQYNSPLHF. In DNA, the CDR3 is TGCGCCAGCAGCTTGGGACAGTATAATTCACCCCTCCACTTT.

This chain connects TRBV11-2 to TRBJ2-5; D gene uncertain. The CDR3 spans 14 residues. V lost 0 bases, J lost 4 bases, and 9 bases lay in between. Germline assignment: CDR1 SGHAT and CDR2 FQNNGV. The CDR3 protein is CASSLEVLSETQYF. The CDR3 DNA sequence: TGTGCCAGCAGCTTAGAAGTACTTTCAGAGACCCAGTACTTC.

This clone was found many times. The chain uses TRBV9 and TRBJ1-1; maybe TRBD1 (5 bases). Germline V gene data show CDR1 as SGDLS and CDR2 as YYNGEE. Trimming shortened V by 6 bases and J by 1 base, and 10 bases separated the two germline ends. CDR3 length equals 13 residues. In DNA, the CDR3 is TGTGCCAGCAACAGGCTGGAGAACACTGAAGCTTTCTTT. It is translated as CASNRLENTEAFF.

The rearrangement joins TRBV6-5 to TRBJ2-1; D uncertain. The length of the CDR3 is 13 residues. V lost 6 bases and J lost 4, with 10 bases in between. CDR1 MNHEY and CDR2 SVGAGI come from the germline V gene. CDR3 nucleotide sequence: TGTGCCAGCAGGCTAGGCCAATACAATGAGCAGTTCTTC. This sequence encodes CASRLGQYNEQFF.

The gene calls are TRBV11-3 and TRBJ2-3; weak D call: TRBD2 (7 bases). V lost 0 bases to trimming and J lost 5 bases, with 12 bases between them. The CDR3 extends over 15 amino acids. Germline V gene sequence: CDR1 SGHNT, CDR2 YENEEA. In nucleotides, the CDR3 is TGTGCCAGCAGCTTAGATGGGGGGGGCCAAGATACGCAGTATTTT. This encodes CASSLDGGGQDTQYF.

The chain links TRBV5-6 to TRBJ1-2, with D perhaps matching TRBD1 (5 bases). The CDR3 consists of 14 residues. Germline CDR1 reads SGHDT; CDR2 reads YYEEEE. Trimming took 1 base from V and 4 from J, leaving 11 bases between them. CDR3 sequence: CASSLPGDSYGYTF. The CDR3 nucleotides read TGTGCCAGCAGCTTGCCGGGGGATTCCTATGGCTACACCTTC.